These 21 T cell receptor beta chains share one sample of origin, sequenced in a study of low-dose radiotherapy and immunotherapy resistance in tumors. Time point of the sample: after trial treatment. Treatment in this sample: LDRT plus nivolumab, ipilimumab, low-dose cyclophosphamide and aspirin (RACIN trial). First-strand cDNA used TRAV- and TRBV-specific primers, covering alpha and beta chains. With a constant-region primer and a V-primer adapter, TCRs were subjected to roughly 18 PCR cycles of amplification. TCRdb processed the reads anew with MiXCR; each CDR3 protein has one entry. The data show some 100,000 distinct CDR3 sequences, roughly 19% seen once. This sample comprised PBMCs, obtained after low-dose radiotherapy plus immunotherapy. The receptor set was obtained from a female donor with ovarian cancer.

The sample holds many counts of this clonotype. The chain carries TRBV11-2 and TRBJ2-1; weak D call: TRBD1 (6 bases). Deletions cut 6 bases from V and 4 bases from J, with 16 bases between. There are 15 residues in the CDR3. CDR1 and CDR2 (germline): SGHAT, FQNNGV. In DNA form, the CDR3 reads TGTGCCAGCAGTAGAGACAGGACCAGGTACAATGAGCAGTTCTTC. Amino acid sequence: CASSRDRTRYNEQFF.

Many counts were recorded for this clonotype. The chain uses TRBV7-2 and TRBJ2-5; D remains ambiguous. With 5 bases removed from V and 4 bases from J, the gap between germline ends came to 5 bases. The germline CDR1 and CDR2 sequences are SGHTA and FQGNSA. The CDR3 is 11 amino acids. The DNA for the CDR3 is TGTGCCAGCAGCACAGCAGAGACCCAGTACTTC. Translation gives CASSTAETQYF.

This clonotype occurred many times. The V call is TRBV4-1, the J call TRBJ1-1; 9 bases are shared with TRBD1. The CDR3 sequence is 19 residues long. V gave up 0 bases and J gave up 0 bases; unmatched junction bases: 11. Germline loops: CDR1 MGHRA, CDR2 YSYEKL. The CDR3 loop is CASSQDQFGTGRMNTEAFF. The CDR3 coding sequence is TGCGCCAGCAGCCAAGATCAATTCGGGACAGGGAGGATGAACACTGAAGCTTTCTTT.

The sample holds many counts of this clonotype. This chain uses TRBV28 with TRBJ2-7, with a weak D call TRBD1 (6 bases). This CDR3 has 15 amino acids. V lost 2 bases to trimming and J lost 4 bases, with 15 bases between them. Germline loops: CDR1 MDHEN, CDR2 SYDVKM. For the CDR3, the DNA is TGTGCCAGCAGTTTACCCCAGGGGAGTAGGTACGAGCAGTACTTC. It codes for CASSLPQGSRYEQYF.

At least ten counts were recorded for this clonotype. The DNA of the CDR3 is TGTGCCAGCAGCTGGGGGGGGACAGTGAACACTGAAGCTTTCTTT. Protein sequence: CASSWGGTVNTEAFF. The rearrangement uses TRBV7-9 and TRBJ1-1, with TRBD1 matching 7 bases. This CDR3 has 15 amino acids. Germline V lookup: CDR1 SEHNR, CDR2 FQNEAQ (reference sequence). The ends lost 4 bases at V and 0 bases at J; junction bases unmatched: 5.

This clonotype has at least ten counts. The rearrangement joins TRBV5-6 to TRBJ1-1; a possible D gene is TRBD1 (5 bases). The V gene lost 3 bases and the J gene lost 6 bases, with 12 bases spanning the gap. The CDR3 is 13 residues long. CDR1 SGHDT and CDR2 YYEEEE come from the germline V gene. The CDR3 DNA follows: TGTGCCAGCAGCTCGACAGTGGGTGCTGAAGCTTTCTTT. Protein product: CASSSTVGAEAFF.

In this sample, this clonotype turned up many times. This sequence joins TRBV20-1 and TRBJ1-2; unclear D gene. The CDR3 length is 16 residues. Germline-derived CDR1 and CDR2 are DFQATT and SNEGSKA (reference sequence). With 1 base removed from V and 8 bases from J, the gap between germline ends came to 23 bases. The CDR3 loop reads CSARAALGPQRGGYTF. The CDR3 DNA is TGCAGTGCTAGAGCCGCCTTAGGGCCTCAACGAGGAGGCTACACCTTC.

In its sample, this clonotype was seen many times. The rearrangement uses TRBV7-2 and TRBJ2-5; D remains unclear. Trimming took off 5 bases at V and 2 bases at J, with 9 bases between the two ends. The V gene's germline CDR1 is SGHTA and CDR2 FQGNSA. The CDR3 has 13 residues. CDR3 protein: CASSAQMQETQYF. CDR3 nucleotides: TGTGCCAGCAGCGCCCAAATGCAAGAGACCCAGTACTTC.

This clonotype was detected ten times or more. The chain couples TRBV11-2 to TRBJ2-1, with D maybe TRBD2 (6 bases). Germline CDR1 is SGHAT and CDR2 is FQNNGV. This CDR3 contains 16 residues. Trimming took 4 bases from V and 3 from J, leaving 16 bases between them. The DNA of the CDR3 is TGTGCCAGCAGCTCCCTCCGCGGCGGGAACTACAATGAGCAGTTCTTC. Translation gives CASSSLRGGNYNEQFF.

A few counts support this clonotype. The chain employs TRBV28 and TRBJ1-5, with TRBD1 identical over 7 bases. V was clipped by 11 bases and J by 2 bases; unmatched bases: 15. Germline V gene lookup returns CDR1 MDHEN and CDR2 SYDVKM. CDR3 length equals 16 residues. CDR3 DNA sequence: TGTGCCGGACAGGCGGGAGGGAGGGGCGGCAATCAGCCCCAGCATTTT. This sequence encodes CAGQAGGRGGNQPQHF.

This clonotype has ten or more counts. The rearrangement links TRBV24-1 to TRBJ1-2, with D perhaps TRBD1 (5 bases). The CDR3 sequence is 15 residues long. V was shortened by 3 bases and J by 8 bases, with 18 bases between the two germline ends. CDR1 is KGHDR, CDR2 SFDVKD, per germline. CDR3 protein: CATSDPSRGARGYTF. The CDR3, as DNA: TGTGCCACCAGTGATCCCTCTCGAGGGGCTCGGGGCTACACCTTC.

V gene TRBV2 combines with J gene TRBJ2-1, with 11 bases that match TRBD2. Looked up from germline, CDR1 is SNHLY and CDR2 is FYNNEI. The CDR3 has 14 residues. J was trimmed by 6 bases and V by 4 bases; bases with no gene match: 2. The CDR3 DNA reads TGTGCCAGCAGTGCTAGCGGGGGGTTCAATGAGCAGTTCTTC. It encodes CASSASGGFNEQFF. Based on the CDR3 plus reference TRBV2 and TRBJ2-1, the full variable domain is EPEVTQTPSHQVTQMGQEVILRCVPISNHLYFYWYRQILGQKVEFLVSFYNNEISEKSEIFDDQFSVERPDGSNFTLKIRSTKLEDSAMYFCASSASGGFNEQFFGPGTRLTVL.

This clonotype was observed at least ten times. This sequence joins TRBV9 and TRBJ2-2, with 10 bases that match TRBD2. CDR3 length: 16 residues. V was clipped by 1 base and J by 1 base; unmatched bases: 1. Germline lookup yields CDR1 SGDLS and CDR2 YYNGEE. Here the CDR3 reads CASSVLAGVNTGELFF. The CDR3, as DNA: TGTGCCAGCAGCGTACTAGCGGGAGTGAACACCGGGGAGCTGTTTTTT.

This clonotype has at least ten counts. One end of the junction does not line up with germline, which may come from a read error. The V gene is TRBV5-1, the J gene TRBJ2-7, with 7 bases fitting TRBD2. Germline CDR1 and CDR2: SGHRS and YFSETQ. The CDR3 length is 12 residues. CDR3 sequence (DNA): TGTGCCAGCAGGGAGGGAACATACGAGCAGTACTTC. Translated: CASREGTYEQYF. Full variable domain (outside the CDR3, taken from reference TRBV5-1 and TRBJ2-7): KAGVTQTPRYLIKTRGQQVTLSCSPISGHRSVSWYQQTPGQGLQFLFEYFSETQRNKGNFPGRFSGRQFSNSRSEMNVSTLELGDSALYLCASREGTYEQYFGPGTRLTVT.

This clonotype appeared many times. J is TRBJ1-1 and V is TRBV15; D gene ambiguous. Trimming cost V 6 bases and J 1 base, with 12 bases left between them. The CDR3 has 14 residues. Germline lookup yields CDR1 LNHNV and CDR2 YYDKDF (reference sequence). The CDR3 DNA sequence: TGTGCCACCAGACCCGGACGGGGGAACACTGAAGCTTTCTTT. Translating it yields CATRPGRGNTEAFF. Using reference TRBV15 and TRBJ1-1 for the parts outside the CDR3, the full variable domain is DAMVIQNPRYQVTQFGKPVTLSCSQTLNHNVMYWYQQKSSQAPKLLFHYYDKDFNNEADTPDNFQSRRPNTSFCFLDIRSPGLGDTAMYLCATRPGRGNTEAFFGQGTRLTVV.

The rearrangement uses TRBV2 and TRBJ1-2; tentatively, D is TRBD1 (5 bases). Germline CDR1 and CDR2: SNHLY and FYNNEI. With 3 bases removed from V and 3 bases from J, the gap between germline ends came to 8 bases. The CDR3 runs 13 residues. The CDR3 nucleotides are TGTGCCAGCAGTGACCGACAGTACTATGGCTACACCTTC. Its translation is CASSDRQYYGYTF.

The sample holds many counts of this clonotype. V usage is TRBV24-1 and J usage is TRBJ2-5; TRBD1 might be the D (6 bases). Germline V gene data show CDR1 as KGHDR and CDR2 as SFDVKD. V gave up 9 bases and J gave up 6 bases, with 16 bases separating them. The CDR3 loop spans 13 amino acids. The chain's CDR3 is CATGEQGLKTQYF. As DNA, the CDR3 is TGTGCCACCGGCGAACAGGGCCTGAAGACCCAGTACTTC.

The gene calls are TRBV6-8 and TRBJ2-2; D unclear. Germline V gene lookup returns CDR1 MNHGY and CDR2 SAAAGT. Deletions cut 5 bases from V and 2 bases from J, with 12 bases between. The CDR3 has 15 amino acids. The CDR3 nucleotides are TGTGCCAGCAGTCCCACCCGGGCCAACACCGGGGAGCTGTTTTTT. Translated: CASSPTRANTGELFF.

There are many counts of this clonotype. The chain couples TRBV30 to TRBJ2-7, with D possibly matching TRBD2 (5 bases). The V gene's germline CDR1 is GTSNPN and CDR2 SVGIG (reference sequence). The germline V and J ends were trimmed by 1 base and 6 bases, with 10 bases remaining between them. This CDR3 spans 12 amino acids. CDR3 sequence: CAWSEERAEQYF. Here the CDR3 DNA reads TGTGCCTGGAGTGAAGAGAGGGCCGAGCAGTACTTC.

As to this clonotype: It differs at one base from a far larger clone, so likely a read error. This chain connects TRBV6-2 or TRBV6-3 to TRBJ2-1, with unresolved D. Trimming pared 6 bases from V and 10 bases from J, leaving 13 bases between. Germline CDR1 reads MNHEY; CDR2 reads SVGEGT. This CDR3 spans 12 amino acids. This chain's CDR3 is CASRDGPYEQFF. The CDR3 bases are TGTGCCAGCAGGGACGGACCCTACGAGCAGTTCTTC.

This clonotype appeared many times. The rearrangement joins TRBV18 to TRBJ1-1, with D possibly TRBD1 on 5 matching bases. Trimming left V 1 base short and J 1 base short, with 19 bases between. There are 18 residues in the CDR3. Germline CDR1 KGHSH, CDR2 LQKENI. The CDR3 protein is CASSPRVASGTANTEAFF. The CDR3 nucleotides are TGTGCCAGCTCACCACGGGTGGCATCGGGGACGGCGAACACTGAAGCTTTCTTT.